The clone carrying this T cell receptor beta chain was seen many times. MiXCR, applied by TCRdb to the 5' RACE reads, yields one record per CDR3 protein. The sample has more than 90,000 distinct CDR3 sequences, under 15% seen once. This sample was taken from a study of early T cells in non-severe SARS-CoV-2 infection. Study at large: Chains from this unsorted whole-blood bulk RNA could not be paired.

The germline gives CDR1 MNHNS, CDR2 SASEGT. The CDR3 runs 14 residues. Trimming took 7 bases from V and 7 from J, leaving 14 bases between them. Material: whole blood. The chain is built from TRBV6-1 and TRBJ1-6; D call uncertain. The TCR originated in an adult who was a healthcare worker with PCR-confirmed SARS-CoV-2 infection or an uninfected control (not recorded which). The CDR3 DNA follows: TGTGCCAGCACCGGACCTTTGGGGAATTCACCCCTCCACTTT. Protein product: CASTGPLGNSPLHF.